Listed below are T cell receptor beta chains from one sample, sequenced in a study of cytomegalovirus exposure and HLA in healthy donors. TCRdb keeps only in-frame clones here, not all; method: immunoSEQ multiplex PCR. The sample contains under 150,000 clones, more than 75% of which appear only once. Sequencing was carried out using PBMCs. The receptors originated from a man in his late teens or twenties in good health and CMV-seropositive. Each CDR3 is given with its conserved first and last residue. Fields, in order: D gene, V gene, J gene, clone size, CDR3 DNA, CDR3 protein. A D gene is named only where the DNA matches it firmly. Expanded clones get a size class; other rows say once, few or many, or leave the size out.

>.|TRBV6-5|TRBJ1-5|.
TGTGCCAGCAGTTCTGGGGCAGGGTGGAATCAGCCCCAGCATTTT
CASSSGAGWNQPQHF
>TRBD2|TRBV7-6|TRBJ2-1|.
TGTGCCAGCAGCACGTGGGGGACTAGCGGGAGGAGGTTCTTC
CASSTWGTSGRRFF
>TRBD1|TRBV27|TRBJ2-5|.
TGTGCCAGCAGTTTCGGGCCCGACAGGGGTTACTCAAAGGAGTTTGAAGAGACCCAGTACTTC
CASSFGPDRGYSKEFEETQYF
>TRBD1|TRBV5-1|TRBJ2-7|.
TGCGCCAGCAGCGGACTGGGACAGGGGGCGCGAGAGCAGTACTTC
CASSGLGQGAREQYF
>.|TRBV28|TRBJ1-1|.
TGTGCCAGCAGTCCCGGTAGCATCGGGTGGGCTGAAGCTTTCTTT
CASSPGSIGWAEAFF
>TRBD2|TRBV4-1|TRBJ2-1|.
TGCGCCAGCAGCCAAGGCTTGGCTAGCGGGAACAATGAGCAGTTCTTC
CASSQGLASGNNEQFF
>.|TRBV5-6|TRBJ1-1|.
TGTGCCAGCAGCTTGAATCCCGTCAGGTCGAACACTGAAGCTTTCTTT
CASSLNPVRSNTEAFF
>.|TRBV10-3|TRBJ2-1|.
TGTGCCATCAGTCCCACCGGGGATGAGCAGTTCTTC
CAISPTGDEQFF
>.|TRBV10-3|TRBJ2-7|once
TGTGCCATCAGTATCAACTCCTACGAGCAGTACTTC
CAISINSYEQYF
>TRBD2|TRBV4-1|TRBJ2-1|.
TGCGCCAGCAGCCATCCGGGACTAGCGGGAGGGCCAAGTTTGGATGAGCAGTTCTTC
CASSHPGLAGGPSLDEQFF
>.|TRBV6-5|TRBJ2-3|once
TGTGCCAGCAGCAATTGGGCCAGACAAGGAGATACGCAGTATTTT
CASSNWARQGDTQYF
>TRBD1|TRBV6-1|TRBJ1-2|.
TGTGCCAGCAGTGAATACAGGGGTGGAGACCACTATGGCTACACCTTC
CASSEYRGGDHYGYTF
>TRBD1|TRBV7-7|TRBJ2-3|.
TGTGCCAGCAGCTCGACAGGGGGAGAAGGTACGCAGTATTTT
CASSSTGGEGTQYF
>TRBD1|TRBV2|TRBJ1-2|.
TGTGCCAGCAGTGGGCCCGGGACAGGGCAATATGGCTACACCTTC
CASSGPGTGQYGYTF